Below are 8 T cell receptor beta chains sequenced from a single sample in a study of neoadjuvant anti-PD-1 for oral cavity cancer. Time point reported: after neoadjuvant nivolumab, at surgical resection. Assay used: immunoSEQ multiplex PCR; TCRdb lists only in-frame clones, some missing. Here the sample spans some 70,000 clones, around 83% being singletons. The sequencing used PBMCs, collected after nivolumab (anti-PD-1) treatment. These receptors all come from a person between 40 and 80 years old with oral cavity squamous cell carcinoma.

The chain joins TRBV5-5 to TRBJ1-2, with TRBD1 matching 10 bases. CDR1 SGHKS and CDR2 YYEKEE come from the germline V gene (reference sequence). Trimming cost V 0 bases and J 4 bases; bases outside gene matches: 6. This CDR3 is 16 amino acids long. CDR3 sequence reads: CASSLDGTGVFYGYTF. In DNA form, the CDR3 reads TGTGCCAGCAGCTTGGATGGGACAGGGGTTTTCTATGGCTACACCTTC.

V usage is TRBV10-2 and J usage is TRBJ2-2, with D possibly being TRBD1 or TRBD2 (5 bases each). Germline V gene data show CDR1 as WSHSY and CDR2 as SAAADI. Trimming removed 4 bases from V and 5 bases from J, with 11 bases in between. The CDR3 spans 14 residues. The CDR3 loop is CASSGGDVTGELFF. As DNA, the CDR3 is TGCGCCAGCAGTGGAGGGGACGTGACCGGGGAGCTGTTTTTT.

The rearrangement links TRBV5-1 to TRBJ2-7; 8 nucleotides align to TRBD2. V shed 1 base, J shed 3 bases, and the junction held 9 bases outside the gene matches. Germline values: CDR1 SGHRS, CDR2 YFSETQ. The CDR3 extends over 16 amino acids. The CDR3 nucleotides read TGCGCCAGCAGCTTGTTGTCAACTAGCGGAGTCTACGAGCAGTACTTC. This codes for CASSLLSTSGVYEQYF.

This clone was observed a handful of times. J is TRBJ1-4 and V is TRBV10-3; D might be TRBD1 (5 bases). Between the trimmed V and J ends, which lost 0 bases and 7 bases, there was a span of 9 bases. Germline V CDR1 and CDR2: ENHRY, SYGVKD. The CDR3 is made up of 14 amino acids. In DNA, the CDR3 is TGTGCCATCAGTGAGTCGCGGGGGACTGAAAAACTGTTTTTT. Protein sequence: CAISESRGTEKLFF.

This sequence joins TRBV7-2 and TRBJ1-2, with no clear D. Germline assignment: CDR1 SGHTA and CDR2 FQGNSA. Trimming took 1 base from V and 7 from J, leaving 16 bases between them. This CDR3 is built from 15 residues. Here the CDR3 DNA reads TGTGCCAGCAGCTTAGTACCAGAACCCGGAGGTGGCTACACCTTC. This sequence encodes CASSLVPEPGGGYTF.

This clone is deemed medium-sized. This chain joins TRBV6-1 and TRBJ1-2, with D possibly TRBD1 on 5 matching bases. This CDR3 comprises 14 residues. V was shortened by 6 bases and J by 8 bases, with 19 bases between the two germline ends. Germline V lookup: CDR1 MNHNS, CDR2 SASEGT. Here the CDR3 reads CASSSGTDFSGYTF. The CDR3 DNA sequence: TGTGCCAGCAGCTCCGGGACGGACTTCTCCGGCTACACCTTC.

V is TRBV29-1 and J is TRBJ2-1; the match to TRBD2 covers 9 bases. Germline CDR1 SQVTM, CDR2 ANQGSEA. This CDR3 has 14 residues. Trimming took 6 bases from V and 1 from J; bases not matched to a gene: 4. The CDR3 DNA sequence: TGCAGCGTAGATACTAGCGGGTCCTACAATGAGCAGTTCTTC. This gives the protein CSVDTSGSYNEQFF.

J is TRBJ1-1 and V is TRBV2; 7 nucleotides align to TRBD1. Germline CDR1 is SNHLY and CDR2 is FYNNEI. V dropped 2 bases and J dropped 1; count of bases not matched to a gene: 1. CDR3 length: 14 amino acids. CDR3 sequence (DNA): TGTGCCAGCAGTGAACGGGACAGGAACACTGAAGCTTTCTTT. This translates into CASSERDRNTEAFF.